This entry lists 16 T cell receptor beta chains sequenced from one sample in a study of regulatory T cells in long-lasting Graves disease. Arm-PCR of CDR3 regions and iRepertoire HTBI primers were used to build TCR beta libraries. TCRdb re-called the multiplex PCR reads with MiXCR, one entry per CDR3 protein. Seen here are nearly 350,000 distinct CDR3 sequences, around 19% observed once, and the top ten hold about 29%. Noted time point: persistent/refractory GD, antithyroid drugs over 5 years with positive TRAb. Generation of the TCR library employed RNA extracted from PBMCs. Here the sequenced sample was peripheral blood mononuclear cells (PBMCs), taken when the disease was refractory, from a patient treated with antithyroid drugs. These receptors were collected from a female donor with Graves disease.

The sample holds a few counts of this clonotype. The chain recombines TRBV20-1 with TRBJ2-7; TRBD1 agrees at 7 bases. The CDR3 spans 14 residues. Unmatched junction bases numbered 11, after V lost 7 bases and J lost 2 bases. The germline V gene has CDR1 DFQATT and CDR2 SNEGSKA (reference sequence). The CDR3 nucleotides are TGCAGTGTTCTTAGCCAGGGGGAAGCCTACGAGCAGTACTTC. As protein: CSVLSQGEAYEQYF.

In its sample, this clonotype was seen a few times. This rearrangement joins TRBV2 to TRBJ2-3; 10 nucleotides line up with TRBD2. CDR1 and CDR2 from the germline V gene are SNHLY and FYNNEI. The CDR3 has 15 amino acids. Trimming cost V 7 bases and J 5 bases; bases outside gene matches: 9. As DNA, the CDR3 is TGTGCCAGCAACCCCAGCGGGGGGGCCTTAGATACGCAGTATTTT. Protein: CASNPSGGALDTQYF.

This clonotype was counted ten times or more. This chain links TRBV11-3 with TRBJ2-7; D gene uncertain. The CDR3 spans 13 residues. Germline CDR1 SGHNT, CDR2 YENEEA. V was shortened by 1 base and J by 6 bases, with 10 bases between the two germline ends. The CDR3 reads CASSLVSSGEQYF. Written as DNA, the CDR3 is TGTGCCAGCAGCTTAGTTAGCTCTGGCGAGCAGTACTTC.

This clonotype was recorded a few times. The chain has TRBV3-1 and TRBJ2-3, with D uncertain. Trimming shortened V by 0 bases and J by 3 bases, and 10 bases separated the two germline ends. The CDR3 totals 15 residues. Germline V gene sequence: CDR1 LGHDT, CDR2 YNNKEL (reference sequence). Here the CDR3 reads CASSQEPSETDTQYF. In DNA form, the CDR3 reads TGTGCCAGCAGCCAAGAACCGAGCGAAACAGATACGCAGTATTTT.

This clonotype showed up many times. This sequence joins TRBV7-9 and TRBJ2-7; unclear D gene. Trimming removed 7 bases at V and 0 bases at J, with 13 bases between. Per germline, CDR1 SEHNR and CDR2 FQNEAQ (reference sequence). The CDR3 totals 14 residues. The CDR3: CASTQVGLSYEQYF. CDR3 sequence (DNA): TGTGCCAGCACGCAAGTCGGGCTCTCCTACGAGCAGTACTTC.

V is TRBV5-1 and J is TRBJ1-3; 7 positions match TRBD1. The CDR3 runs 14 residues. The germline gives CDR1 SGHRS, CDR2 YFSETQ. J lost 2 bases, V lost 6 bases, and 5 bases had no gene match. DNA for the CDR3: TGCGCCAGCAAGCCCCAGGGGGCTGGAAACACCATATATTTT. Protein: CASKPQGAGNTIYF.

As regards this clonotype: A read error may explain this, as a much larger clone is one base away. The rearrangement joins TRBV7-9 to TRBJ2-7; 8 bases are a match to TRBD1. The CDR3 is 13 amino acids. CDR1 is SEHNR and CDR2 is FQNEAQ in the germline V gene (reference sequence). CDR3 loop: CASSKDRGGEQCF. The CDR3 bases are TGTGCCAGCAGCAAAGACAGGGGCGGGGAGCAGTGCTTC.

V is TRBV29-1 and J is TRBJ1-1, with 12 bases aligning to TRBD1. Trimming at V came to 7 bases and at J to 8 bases, leaving 5 bases not matched to a gene. The CDR3 totals 12 residues. Per germline, CDR1 SQVTM and CDR2 ANQGSEA. The CDR3, as DNA: TGCAGCGAAGGGACAGGGGGCTCCGAAGCTTTCTTT. Amino acid sequence: CSEGTGGSEAFF.

The chain joins TRBV9 to TRBJ1-1; maybe TRBD1 (5 bases). Germline-derived CDR1 and CDR2 are SGDLS and YYNGEE. Trimming removed 0 bases from V and 1 base from J, with 7 bases in between. CDR3 length: 14 residues. CDR3 DNA: TGTGCCAGCAGCGTAGGGGGGTCGAACACTGAAGCTTTCTTT. It encodes CASSVGGSNTEAFF.

This clonotype has ten or more counts. The chain is built from TRBV28 and TRBJ2-7; tentative D call: TRBD2 (6 bases). Trimming took off 10 bases at V and 3 bases at J, with 19 bases between the two ends. The CDR3 is 14 residues long. Germline V gene sequence: CDR1 MDHEN, CDR2 SYDVKM. This chain's CDR3 is CATRGSSRHYEQYF. The CDR3 nucleotides read TGTGCCACCCGGGGGTCTAGCAGGCACTACGAGCAGTACTTC.

Turning to this clonotype: This may come from a read error, since a much larger clone is one base off. The V gene is TRBV3-1, the J gene TRBJ2-5; perhaps TRBD2 as D (5 bases). The CDR3 runs 12 residues. CDR1 is LGHDT, CDR2 YNNKEL, per germline (reference sequence). Trimming removed 9 bases at V and 5 bases at J, with 13 bases between. In nucleotides, the CDR3 is TGTGCCAGTAGAAGGACGGGGGAGACCCAGTACTTC. It yields the protein CASRRTGETQYF.

The chain carries TRBV7-3 and TRBJ1-3; TRBD1 might be the D (5 bases). The CDR3 runs 14 residues. The germline V gene encodes CDR1 SGHTA and CDR2 FQGTGA. The V gene lost 1 base and the J gene lost 8 bases, with 12 bases spanning the gap. DNA of the CDR3: TGTGCCAGCAGCTTAATACAGGCGGAGCACACCATATATTTT. Translated: CASSLIQAEHTIYF.

This clonotype was counted ten times or more. The rearrangement uses TRBV7-2 and TRBJ2-2; D not resolved. CDR3 length: 14 amino acids. CDR1 is SGHTA and CDR2 is FQGNSA in the germline V gene. V lost 1 base and J 3 bases, leaving 6 bases between the germline ends. The CDR3 protein is CASSLGTYTGELFF. The CDR3 region has the DNA TGTGCCAGCAGCTTAGGGACCTACACCGGGGAGCTGTTTTTT.

This rearrangement joins TRBV18 to TRBJ2-7; 8 nucleotides align to TRBD2. The germline CDR1 and CDR2 sequences are KGHSH and LQKENI. V lost 2 bases and J lost 4; bases outside the gene matches: 10. The CDR3 covers 16 residues. CDR3 in amino acids: CASSPMKGLVPYEQYF. The CDR3 DNA sequence: TGTGCCAGCTCACCAATGAAGGGACTAGTTCCGTACGAGCAGTACTTC.

V gene TRBV7-9 combines with J gene TRBJ2-3; 9 nucleotides agree with TRBD2. The CDR3 loop spans 16 amino acids. J lost 2 bases, V lost 0 bases, and 3 bases had no gene match. The V gene's germline CDR1 is SEHNR and CDR2 FQNEAQ (reference sequence). CDR3 sequence: CASSLALAGTTDTQYF. DNA of the CDR3: TGTGCCAGCAGCTTAGCCCTAGCGGGGACCACAGATACGCAGTATTTT.

In this sample, this clonotype turned up many times. The V call is TRBV27, the J call TRBJ2-7, with no clear D. Trimming pared 6 bases from V and 0 bases from J, leaving 15 bases between. The CDR3 runs to 15 residues. CDR1 is MNHEY and CDR2 is SMNVEV in the germline V gene (reference sequence). This CDR3 reads CASSPSPFLSYEQYF. The CDR3 nucleotides read TGTGCCAGCAGCCCATCACCATTCCTCTCCTACGAGCAGTACTTC.